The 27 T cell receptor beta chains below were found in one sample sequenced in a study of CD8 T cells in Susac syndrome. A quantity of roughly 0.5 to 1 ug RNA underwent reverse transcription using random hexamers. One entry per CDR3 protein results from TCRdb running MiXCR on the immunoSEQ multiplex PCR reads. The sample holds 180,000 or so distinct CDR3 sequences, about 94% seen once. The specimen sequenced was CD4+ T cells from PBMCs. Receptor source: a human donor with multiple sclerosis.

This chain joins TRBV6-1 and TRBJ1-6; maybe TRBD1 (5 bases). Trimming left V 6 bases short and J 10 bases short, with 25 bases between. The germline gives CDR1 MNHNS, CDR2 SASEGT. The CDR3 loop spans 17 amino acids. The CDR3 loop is CASSPTRGATALSPLHF. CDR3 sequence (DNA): TGTGCCAGCAGCCCAACAAGAGGGGCGACCGCATTGTCACCCCTCCACTTT.

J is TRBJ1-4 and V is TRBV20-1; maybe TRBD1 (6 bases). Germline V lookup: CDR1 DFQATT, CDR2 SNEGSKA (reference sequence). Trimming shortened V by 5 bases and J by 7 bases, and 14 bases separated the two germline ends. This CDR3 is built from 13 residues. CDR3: CSAPLGGPEKLFF. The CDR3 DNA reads TGCAGTGCTCCTCTCGGGGGCCCTGAAAAACTGTTTTTT.

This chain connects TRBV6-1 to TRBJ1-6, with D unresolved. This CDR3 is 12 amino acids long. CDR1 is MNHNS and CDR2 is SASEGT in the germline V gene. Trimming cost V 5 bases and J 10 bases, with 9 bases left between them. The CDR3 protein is CASSPGRSPLHF. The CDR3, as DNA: TGTGCCAGCAGTCCGGGGAGATCACCCCTCCACTTT.

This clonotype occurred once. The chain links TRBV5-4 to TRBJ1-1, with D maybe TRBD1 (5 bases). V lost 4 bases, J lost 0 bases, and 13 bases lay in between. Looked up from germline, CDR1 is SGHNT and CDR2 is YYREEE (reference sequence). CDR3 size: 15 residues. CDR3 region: CASSAPRGVNTEAFF. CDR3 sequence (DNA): TGTGCCAGCAGCGCCCCCCGAGGGGTGAACACTGAAGCTTTCTTT.

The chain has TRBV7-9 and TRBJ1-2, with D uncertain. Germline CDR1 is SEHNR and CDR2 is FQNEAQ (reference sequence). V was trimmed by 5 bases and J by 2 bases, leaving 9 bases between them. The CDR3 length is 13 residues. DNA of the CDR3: TGTGCCAGCAGCCTCCATAGAAACTATGGCTACACCTTC. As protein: CASSLHRNYGYTF. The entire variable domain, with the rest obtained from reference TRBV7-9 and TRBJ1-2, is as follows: DTGVSQNPRHKITKRGQNVTFRCDPISEHNRLYWYRQTLGQGPEFLTYFQNEAQLEKSRLLSDRFSAERPKGSFSTLEIQRTEQGDSAMYLCASSLHRNYGYTFGSGTRLTVV.

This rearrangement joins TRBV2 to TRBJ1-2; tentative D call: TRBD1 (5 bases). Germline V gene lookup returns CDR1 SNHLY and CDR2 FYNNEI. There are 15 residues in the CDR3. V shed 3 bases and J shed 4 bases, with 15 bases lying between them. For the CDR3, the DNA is TGTGCCAGCAGTGAGGAGGGGCCAAGCCTCTATGGCTACACCTTC. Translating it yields CASSEEGPSLYGYTF.

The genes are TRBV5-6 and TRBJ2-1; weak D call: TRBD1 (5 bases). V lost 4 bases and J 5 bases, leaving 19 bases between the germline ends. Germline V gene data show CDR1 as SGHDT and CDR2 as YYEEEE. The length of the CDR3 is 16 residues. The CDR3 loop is CASSRRTILPDNEQFF. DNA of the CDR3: TGTGCCAGCAGCCGCCGGACAATCCTCCCTGACAATGAGCAGTTCTTC.

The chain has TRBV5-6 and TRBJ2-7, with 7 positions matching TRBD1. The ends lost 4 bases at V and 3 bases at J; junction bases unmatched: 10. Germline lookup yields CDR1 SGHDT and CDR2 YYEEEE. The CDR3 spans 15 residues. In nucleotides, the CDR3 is TGTGCCAGCAGCCTACTCCGGGACAGAGGCTACGAGCAGTACTTC. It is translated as CASSLLRDRGYEQYF.

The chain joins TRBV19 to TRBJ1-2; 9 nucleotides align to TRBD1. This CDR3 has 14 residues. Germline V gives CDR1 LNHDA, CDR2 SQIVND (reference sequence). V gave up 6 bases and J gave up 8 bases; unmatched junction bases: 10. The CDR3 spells CASRPGTGRGGYTF. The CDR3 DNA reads TGTGCCAGTAGACCCGGGACAGGGAGGGGCGGCTACACCTTC.

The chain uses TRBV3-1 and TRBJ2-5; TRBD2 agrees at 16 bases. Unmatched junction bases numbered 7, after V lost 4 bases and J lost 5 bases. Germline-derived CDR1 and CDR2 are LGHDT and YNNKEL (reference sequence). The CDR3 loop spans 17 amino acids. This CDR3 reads CASSPGTSGGAWETQYF. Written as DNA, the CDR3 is TGTGCCAGCAGCCCAGGGACTAGCGGGGGGGCCTGGGAGACCCAGTACTTC.

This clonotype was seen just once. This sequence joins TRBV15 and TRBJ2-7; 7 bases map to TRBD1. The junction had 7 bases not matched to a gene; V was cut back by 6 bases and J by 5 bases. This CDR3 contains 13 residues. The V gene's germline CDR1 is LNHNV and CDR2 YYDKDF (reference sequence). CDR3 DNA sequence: TGTGCCACCAGACGAGACAGGGTCCACGAGCAGTACTTC. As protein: CATRRDRVHEQYF.

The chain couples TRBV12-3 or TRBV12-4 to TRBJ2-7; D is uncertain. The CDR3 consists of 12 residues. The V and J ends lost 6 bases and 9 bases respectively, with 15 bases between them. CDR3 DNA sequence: TGTGCCAGCAGCAGTGGACCGGGTGGGCAGTACTTC. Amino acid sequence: CASSSGPGGQYF.

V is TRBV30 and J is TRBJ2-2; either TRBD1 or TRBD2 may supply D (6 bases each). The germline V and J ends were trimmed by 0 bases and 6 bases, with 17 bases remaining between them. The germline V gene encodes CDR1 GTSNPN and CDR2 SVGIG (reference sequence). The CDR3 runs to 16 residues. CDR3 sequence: CAWSVRPPGAAGELFF. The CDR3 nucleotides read TGTGCCTGGAGTGTACGTCCTCCGGGGGCGGCCGGGGAGCTGTTTTTT.

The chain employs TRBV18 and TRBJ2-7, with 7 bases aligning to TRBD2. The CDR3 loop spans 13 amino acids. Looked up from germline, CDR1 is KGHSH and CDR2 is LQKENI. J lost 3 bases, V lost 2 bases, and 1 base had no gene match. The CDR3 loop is CASSPAGDYEQYF. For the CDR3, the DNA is TGTGCCAGCTCACCAGCGGGGGACTACGAGCAGTACTTC.

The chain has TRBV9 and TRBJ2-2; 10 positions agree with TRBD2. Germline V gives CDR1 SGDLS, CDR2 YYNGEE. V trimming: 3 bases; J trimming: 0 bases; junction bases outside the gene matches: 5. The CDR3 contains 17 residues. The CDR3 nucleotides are TGTGCCAGCAGCGCTGACACTAGCGGGGCGAACACCGGGGAGCTGTTTTTT. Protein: CASSADTSGANTGELFF.

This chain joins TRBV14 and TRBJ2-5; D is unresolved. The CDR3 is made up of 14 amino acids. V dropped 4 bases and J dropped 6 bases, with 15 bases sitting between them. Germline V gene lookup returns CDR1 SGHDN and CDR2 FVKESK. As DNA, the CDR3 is TGTGCCAGCAGCCTCCTCGTCGGTTTGAAGACCCAGTACTTC. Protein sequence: CASSLLVGLKTQYF.

CDR3 sequence (DNA): TGCGCCAGCAGCCTGCGGGGGGTAACAAAAGATACGCAGTATTTT. This encodes CASSLRGVTKDTQYF. This chain links TRBV5-1 with TRBJ2-3, with 8 bases aligning to TRBD2. The junction had 9 bases not matched to a gene; V was cut back by 4 bases and J by 5 bases. Germline CDR1 is SGHRS and CDR2 is YFSETQ. The CDR3 has 15 residues. Full variable domain (outside the CDR3, taken from reference TRBV5-1 and TRBJ2-3): KAGVTQTPRYLIKTRGQQVTLSCSPISGHRSVSWYQQTPGQGLQFLFEYFSETQRNKGNFPGRFSGRQFSNSRSEMNVSTLELGDSALYLCASSLRGVTKDTQYFGPGTRLTVL.

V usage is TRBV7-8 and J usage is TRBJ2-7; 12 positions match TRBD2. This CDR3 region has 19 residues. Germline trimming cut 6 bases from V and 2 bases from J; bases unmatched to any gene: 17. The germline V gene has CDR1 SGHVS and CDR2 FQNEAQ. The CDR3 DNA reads TGTGCCAGCAGTCCCATTACTAGCGGGGGGAAGTACGACCCCTACGAGCAGTACTTC. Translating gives CASSPITSGGKYDPYEQYF.

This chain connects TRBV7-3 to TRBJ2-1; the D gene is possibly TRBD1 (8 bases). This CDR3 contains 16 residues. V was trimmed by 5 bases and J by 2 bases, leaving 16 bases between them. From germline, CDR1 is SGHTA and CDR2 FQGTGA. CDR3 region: CASSPPGGQAYNEQFF. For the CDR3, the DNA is TGTGCCAGCAGCCCCCCGGGGGGACAGGCCTACAATGAGCAGTTCTTC.

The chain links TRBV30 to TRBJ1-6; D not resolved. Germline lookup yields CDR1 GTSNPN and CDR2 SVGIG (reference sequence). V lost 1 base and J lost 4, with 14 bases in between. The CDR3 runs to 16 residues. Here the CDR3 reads CAWSGSMAEYNSPLHF. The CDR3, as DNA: TGTGCCTGGAGTGGGAGTATGGCAGAGTATAATTCACCCCTCCACTTT. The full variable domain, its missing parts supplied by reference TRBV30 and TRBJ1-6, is SQTIHQWPATLVQPVGSPLSLECTVEGTSNPNLYWYRQAAGRGLQLLFYSVGIGQISSEVPQNLSASRPQDRQFILSSKKLLLSDSGFYLCAWSGSMAEYNSPLHFGNGTRLTVT.

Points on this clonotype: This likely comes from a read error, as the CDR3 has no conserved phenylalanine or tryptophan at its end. For the CDR3, the DNA is TGTGCCTGGGCAGGGGGGACCTACGAGCAGTACCTC. Translating it yields CAWAGGTYEQYL. J is TRBJ2-7 and V is TRBV30; the D gene is possibly TRBD1 (7 bases). Trimming pared 5 bases from V and 2 bases from J, leaving 10 bases between. Germline V gives CDR1 GTSNPN, CDR2 SVGIG (reference sequence). CDR3 size: 12 residues.

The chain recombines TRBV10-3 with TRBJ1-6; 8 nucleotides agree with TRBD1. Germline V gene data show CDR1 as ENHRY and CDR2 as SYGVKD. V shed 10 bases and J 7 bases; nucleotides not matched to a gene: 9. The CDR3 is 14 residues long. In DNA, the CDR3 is TGTGCCACCTTGGACAGGGTAGAAAATTCACCCCTCCACTTT. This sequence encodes CATLDRVENSPLHF.

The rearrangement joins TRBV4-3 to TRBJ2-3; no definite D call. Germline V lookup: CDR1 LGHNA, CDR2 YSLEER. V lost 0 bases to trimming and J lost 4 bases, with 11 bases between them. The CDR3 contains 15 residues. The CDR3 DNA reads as TGCGCCAGCAGCCAAGATCTAACGACCGCAGATACGCAGTATTTT. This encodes CASSQDLTTADTQYF.

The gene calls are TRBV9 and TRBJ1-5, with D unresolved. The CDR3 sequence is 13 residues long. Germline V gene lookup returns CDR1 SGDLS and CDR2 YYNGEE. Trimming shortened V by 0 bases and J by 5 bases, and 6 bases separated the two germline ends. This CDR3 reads CASSVDNDQPQHF. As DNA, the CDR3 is TGTGCCAGCAGCGTAGATAACGATCAGCCCCAGCATTTT.

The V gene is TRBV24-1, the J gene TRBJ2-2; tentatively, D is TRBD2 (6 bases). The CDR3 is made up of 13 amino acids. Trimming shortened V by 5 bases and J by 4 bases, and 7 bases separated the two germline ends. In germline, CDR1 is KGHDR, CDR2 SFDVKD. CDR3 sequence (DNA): TGTGCCACCAGTGGGAGGGTCACCGGGGAGCTGTTTTTT. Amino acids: CATSGRVTGELFF.

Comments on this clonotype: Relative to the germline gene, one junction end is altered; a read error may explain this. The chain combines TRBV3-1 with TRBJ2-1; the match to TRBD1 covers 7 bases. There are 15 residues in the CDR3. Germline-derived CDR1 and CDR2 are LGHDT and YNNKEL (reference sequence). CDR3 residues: CTSSHHDRVHNEQFF. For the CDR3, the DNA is TGTACCAGCAGCCACCACGACAGGGTCCACAATGAGCAGTTCTTC.

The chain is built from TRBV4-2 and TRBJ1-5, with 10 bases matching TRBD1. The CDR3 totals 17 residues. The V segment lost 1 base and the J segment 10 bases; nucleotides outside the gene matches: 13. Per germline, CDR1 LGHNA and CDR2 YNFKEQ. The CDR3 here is CASSQVGRTGGIIPQHF. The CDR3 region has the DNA TGTGCCAGCAGCCAAGTAGGAAGGACAGGGGGGATCATCCCCCAGCATTTT.